The next 13 T cell receptor beta chains were all read from a single sample in a study of T cell repertoires in cytomegalovirus infection (dated by TCRdb to the late 2010s). The sample was run on an Illumina HiSeq 1500. Through fastp at Q25 and MiXCR, TCRdb rebuilt clones from the public reads, retaining in-frame beta chains. A single entry per CDR3 protein holds the most common genes and DNA from its merged rows. In this sample the table shows approximately 320,000 distinct CDR3 sequences, approximately 9.5% of which occur a single time. Over 3.5% of the sample is taken by the ten largest. The specimen sequenced was PBMCs. The receptor source for this set is a human donor in good health (CMV status not recorded). Some clones in this sample may be carry-over from other donors' samples.

J is TRBJ2-7 and V is TRBV7-2; D is perhaps TRBD2 (5 bases). The CDR3 runs 15 residues. V was clipped by 5 bases and J by 2 bases, with 16 bases between them. The germline V gene has CDR1 SGHTA and CDR2 FQGNSA. Here the CDR3 DNA reads TGTGCCAGCAGCCCCAAGCCAGCGGTTACCTACGAGCAGTACTTC. Protein product: CASSPKPAVTYEQYF.

The chain combines TRBV4-3 with TRBJ2-7; a possible D gene is TRBD1 (6 bases). The CDR3 totals 15 residues. Germline CDR1 LGHNA, CDR2 YSLEER. The V gene lost 1 base and the J gene lost 0 bases, with 10 bases spanning the gap. CDR3 coding DNA: TGCGCCAGCAGCCAAGGGACAGATCCCTCCTACGAGCAGTACTTC. Protein product: CASSQGTDPSYEQYF.

In its sample, this clonotype was seen many times. The genes are TRBV7-6 and TRBJ1-5; D gene uncertain. The CDR3 extends over 14 amino acids. The germline gives CDR1 SGHVS, CDR2 FNYEAQ. Deletions cut 1 base from V and 2 bases from J, with 6 bases between. The CDR3 loop is CASSLDPGNQPQHF. CDR3 nucleotides: TGTGCCAGCAGCTTAGATCCGGGCAATCAGCCCCAGCATTTT.

This clonotype has just one count. The chain recombines TRBV9 with TRBJ2-1; D is undetermined. The J call is uncertain, as TRBJ2-7 better fits the DNA end. CDR3 length: 14 amino acids. Germline V gene data show CDR1 as SGDLS and CDR2 as YYNGEE. The CDR3 coding sequence is TGTGCCAGCAGCGTAGGTACTCGCCTCAATGAGCAGTACTTC. Its translation: CASSVGTRLNEQYF.

This clonotype was counted at least ten times. The CDR3: CSVSKRENTYNEQFF. Written as DNA, the CDR3 is TGCAGCGTTTCTAAGCGGGAGAACACCTACAATGAGCAGTTCTTC. V is TRBV29-1 and J is TRBJ2-1, with TRBD2 matching 8 bases. The ends lost 5 bases at V and 2 bases at J; junction bases unmatched: 8. Germline loops: CDR1 SQVTM, CDR2 ANQGSEA. CDR3 length: 15 residues.

This sequence joins TRBV5-4 and TRBJ2-3; possible D gene TRBD1, 6 bases. The CDR3 covers 15 residues. The germline CDR1 and CDR2 sequences are SGHNT and YYREEE (reference sequence). V gave up 1 base and J gave up 2 bases, with 11 bases separating them. The CDR3 is CASSLPQGDTDTQYF. DNA for the CDR3: TGTGCCAGCAGCTTGCCACAGGGCGACACAGATACGCAGTATTTT.

In its sample, this clonotype was seen a few times. The V gene is TRBV7-2, the J gene TRBJ2-7; TRBD1 matches at 8 bases. After removal of 4 bases from V and 2 bases from J, the junction contained 7 bases not matched to a gene. The CDR3 consists of 15 residues. Germline assignment: CDR1 SGHTA and CDR2 FQGNSA. CDR3 sequence reads: CASSSQGALPYEQYF. In nucleotides, the CDR3 is TGTGCCAGCAGCTCTCAGGGGGCTCTCCCCTACGAGCAGTACTTC.

The V and J genes are TRBV20-1 and TRBJ2-3; D is perhaps TRBD2 (5 bases). Trimming pared 4 bases from V and 7 bases from J, leaving 9 bases between. CDR1 is DFQATT and CDR2 is SNEGSKA in the germline V gene (reference sequence). The CDR3 is made up of 11 amino acids. This chain's CDR3 is CSATVGNTQYF. DNA of the CDR3: TGCAGTGCTACTGTCGGGAATACGCAGTATTTT.

This clonotype has at least ten counts. V gene TRBV7-2 combines with J gene TRBJ1-2, with 9 bases that match TRBD1. J lost 8 bases, V lost 5 bases, and 6 bases had no gene match. The germline CDR1 and CDR2 sequences are SGHTA and FQGNSA. The CDR3 sequence is 13 residues long. This CDR3 is CASSKFTGGGYTF. For the CDR3, the DNA is TGTGCCAGCAGCAAGTTTACAGGGGGCGGCTACACCTTC.

The chain employs TRBV6-2 or TRBV6-3 and TRBJ1-6; D is unresolved. The germline V gene encodes CDR1 MNHEY and CDR2 SVGEGT. The CDR3 covers 11 residues. V lost 6 bases to trimming and J lost 14 bases, with 11 bases between them. The CDR3 is CASSQRKTLHF. In DNA, the CDR3 is TGTGCCAGCAGCCAACGGAAGACCCTCCACTTT.

This clonotype was picked up a small number of times. V usage is TRBV7-2 and J usage is TRBJ2-7; D is possibly TRBD1 or TRBD2 (6 bases each). The length of the CDR3 is 14 residues. The V gene lost 8 bases and the J gene lost 6 bases, with 20 bases spanning the gap. Germline CDR1 and CDR2: SGHTA and FQGNSA. CDR3 nucleotides: TGTGCCAGCGGCCTTAGGGGGGAACTCCGCGAGCAGTACTTC. Protein sequence: CASGLRGELREQYF. Full variable domain (remainder filled in from reference TRBV7-2 and TRBJ2-7): GAGVSQSPSNKVTEKGKDVELRCDPISGHTALYWYRQSLGQGLEFLIYFQGNSAPDKSGLPSDRFSAERTGGSVSTLTIQRTQQEDSAVYLCASGLRGELREQYFGPGTRLTVT.

This clonotype was recorded only once. The chain links TRBV14 to TRBJ1-3; no reliable D call. Germline CDR1 and CDR2: SGHDN and FVKESK. The CDR3 is 13 residues long. Trimming took off 9 bases at V and 2 bases at J, with 11 bases between the two ends. The CDR3: CASRAGPGNTIYF. For the CDR3, the DNA is TGTGCCAGTAGGGCTGGTCCTGGAAACACCATATATTTT.

The gene calls are TRBV10-2 and TRBJ2-7, with 8 bases lining up with TRBD1. Germline V lookup: CDR1 WSHSY, CDR2 SAAADI. This CDR3 comprises 15 residues. Trimming at V came to 5 bases and at J to 7 bases, leaving 13 bases not matched to a gene. CDR3 loop: CASSQPGQGEGEQYF. Here the CDR3 DNA reads TGCGCCAGCAGTCAGCCCGGACAGGGTGAAGGTGAGCAGTACTTC.